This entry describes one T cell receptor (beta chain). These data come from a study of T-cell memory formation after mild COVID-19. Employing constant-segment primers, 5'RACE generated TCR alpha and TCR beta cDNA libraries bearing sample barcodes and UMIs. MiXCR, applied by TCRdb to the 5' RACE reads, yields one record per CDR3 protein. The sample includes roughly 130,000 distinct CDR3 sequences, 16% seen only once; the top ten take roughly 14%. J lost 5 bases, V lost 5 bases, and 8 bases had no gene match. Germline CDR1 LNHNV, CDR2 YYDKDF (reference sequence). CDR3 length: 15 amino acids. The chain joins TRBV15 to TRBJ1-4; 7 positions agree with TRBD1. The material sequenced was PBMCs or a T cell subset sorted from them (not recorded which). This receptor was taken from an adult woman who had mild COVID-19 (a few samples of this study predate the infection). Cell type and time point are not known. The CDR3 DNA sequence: TGTGCCACCAGCGGGGAGACAGGGTCAAATGAAAAACTGTTTTTT. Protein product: CATSGETGSNEKLFF.